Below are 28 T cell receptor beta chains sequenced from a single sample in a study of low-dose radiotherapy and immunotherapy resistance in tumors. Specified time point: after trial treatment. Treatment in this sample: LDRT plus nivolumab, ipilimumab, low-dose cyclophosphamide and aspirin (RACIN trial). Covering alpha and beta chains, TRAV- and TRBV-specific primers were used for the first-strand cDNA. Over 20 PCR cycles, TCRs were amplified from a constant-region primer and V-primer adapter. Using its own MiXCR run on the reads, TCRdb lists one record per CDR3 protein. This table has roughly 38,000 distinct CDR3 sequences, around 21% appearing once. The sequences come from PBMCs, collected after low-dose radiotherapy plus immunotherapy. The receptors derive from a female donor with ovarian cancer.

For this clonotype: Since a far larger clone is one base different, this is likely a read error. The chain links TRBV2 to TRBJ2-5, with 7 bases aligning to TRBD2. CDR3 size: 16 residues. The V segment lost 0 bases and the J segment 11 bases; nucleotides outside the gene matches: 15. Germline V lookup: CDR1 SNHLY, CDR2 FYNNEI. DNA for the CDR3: TGTGCCAGCAGTGAAGCGGGGGGGACCCTGTACAATGAGCAGTACTTC. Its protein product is CASSEAGGTLYNEQYF.

CDR3 sequence (DNA): TGCAGTGTTAAAGCGGGCGGGGGGGACGGCAATGAGCAGTTCTTC. This codes for CSVKAGGGDGNEQFF. The chain couples TRBV20-1 to TRBJ2-1; 9 bases are shared with TRBD2. The CDR3 sequence is 15 residues long. Germline V gene data show CDR1 as DFQATT and CDR2 as SNEGSKA (reference sequence). Trimming cost V 7 bases and J 6 bases; bases outside gene matches: 13.

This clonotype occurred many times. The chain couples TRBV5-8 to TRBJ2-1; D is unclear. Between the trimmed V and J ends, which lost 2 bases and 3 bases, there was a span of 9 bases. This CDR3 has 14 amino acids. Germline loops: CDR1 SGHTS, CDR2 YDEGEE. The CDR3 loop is CASSLGPYYNEQFF. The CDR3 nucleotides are TGTGCCAGCAGCTTAGGTCCGTACTACAATGAGCAGTTCTTC.

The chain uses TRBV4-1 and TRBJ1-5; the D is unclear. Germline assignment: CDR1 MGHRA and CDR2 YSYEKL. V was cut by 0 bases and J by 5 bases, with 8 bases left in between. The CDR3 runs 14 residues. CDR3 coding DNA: TGCGCCAGCAGCCAAGATACCGGGCATCAGCCCCAGCATTTT. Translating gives CASSQDTGHQPQHF.

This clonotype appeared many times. For the CDR3, the DNA is TGCGCCAGCAGCCAAGCTGCTAGCGGGACTTACGAGCAGTACTTC. It yields the protein CASSQAASGTYEQYF. The V call is TRBV4-1, the J call TRBJ2-7; 9 nucleotides match TRBD2. V lost 1 base, J lost 4 bases, and 5 bases stayed unmatched. This CDR3 region has 15 residues. Germline-derived CDR1 and CDR2 are MGHRA and YSYEKL.

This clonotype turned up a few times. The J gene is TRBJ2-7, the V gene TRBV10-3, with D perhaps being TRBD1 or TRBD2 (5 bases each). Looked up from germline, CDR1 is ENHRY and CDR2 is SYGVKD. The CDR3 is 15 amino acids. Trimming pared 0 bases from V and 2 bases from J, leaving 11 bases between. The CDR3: CAISESRDPTYEQYF. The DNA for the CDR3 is TGTGCCATCAGTGAGTCCCGGGACCCTACCTACGAGCAGTACTTC.

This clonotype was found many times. CDR3 DNA sequence: TGTGCCAGCTCACCCTCCGGACTAGCACTCAATGAGCAGTTCTTC. Its translation: CASSPSGLALNEQFF. The chain employs TRBV18 and TRBJ2-1, with TRBD2 matching 8 bases. The J segment lost 6 bases and the V segment lost 3 bases, leaving 7 bases of the junction unmatched. CDR3 size: 15 residues. The germline gives CDR1 KGHSH, CDR2 LQKENI.

The CDR3 region has the DNA TGTGCCAGCAGTGAGGGCGGGTCTAGCAATCAGCCCCAGCATTTT. Protein: CASSEGGSSNQPQHF. This chain links TRBV2 with TRBJ1-5; no reliable D call. Germline V lookup: CDR1 SNHLY, CDR2 FYNNEI. This CDR3 is 15 amino acids long. The V and J ends lost 3 bases and 0 bases respectively, with 9 bases between them.

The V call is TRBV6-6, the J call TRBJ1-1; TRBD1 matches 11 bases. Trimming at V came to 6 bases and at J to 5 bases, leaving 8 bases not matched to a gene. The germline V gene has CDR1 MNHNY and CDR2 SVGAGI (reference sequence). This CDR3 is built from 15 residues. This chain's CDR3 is CASSKGQGGMTEAFF. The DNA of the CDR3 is TGTGCCAGCAGCAAGGGACAGGGGGGAATGACTGAAGCTTTCTTT.

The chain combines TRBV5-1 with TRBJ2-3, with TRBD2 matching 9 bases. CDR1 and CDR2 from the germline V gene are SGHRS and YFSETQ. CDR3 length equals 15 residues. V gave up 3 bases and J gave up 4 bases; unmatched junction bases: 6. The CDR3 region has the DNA TGCGCCAGCAGCTCGCGGGGGGGCAACCCAGATACGCAGTATTTT. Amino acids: CASSSRGGNPDTQYF. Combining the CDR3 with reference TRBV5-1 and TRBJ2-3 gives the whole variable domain KAGVTQTPRYLIKTRGQQVTLSCSPISGHRSVSWYQQTPGQGLQFLFEYFSETQRNKGNFPGRFSGRQFSNSRSEMNVSTLELGDSALYLCASSSRGGNPDTQYFGPGTRLTVL.

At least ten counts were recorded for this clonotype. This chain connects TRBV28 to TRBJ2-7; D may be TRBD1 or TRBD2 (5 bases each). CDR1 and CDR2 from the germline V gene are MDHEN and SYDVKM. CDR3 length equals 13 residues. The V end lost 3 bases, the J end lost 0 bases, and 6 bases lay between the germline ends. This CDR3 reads CASSFGGSYEQYF. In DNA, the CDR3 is TGTGCCAGCAGTTTTGGGGGCTCCTACGAGCAGTACTTC.

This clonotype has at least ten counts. DNA of the CDR3: TGTGCCAGCAGCCAACGGGCAAGGGGCCTAGATACGCAGTATTTT. Its translation is CASSQRARGLDTQYF. The chain recombines TRBV3-1 with TRBJ2-3; the D gene is possibly TRBD1 (5 bases). Germline assignment: CDR1 LGHDT and CDR2 YNNKEL (reference sequence). Deletions cut 2 bases from V and 5 bases from J, with 14 bases between. CDR3 length equals 15 residues.

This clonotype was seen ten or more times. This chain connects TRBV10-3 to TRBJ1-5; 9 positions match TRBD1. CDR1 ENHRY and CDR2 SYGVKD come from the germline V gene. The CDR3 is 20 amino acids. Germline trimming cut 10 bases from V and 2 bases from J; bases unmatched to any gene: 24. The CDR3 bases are TGTGCCAGCACCCAGCTAACCGGGACAGGGCGCTTGTGGGGCAATCAGCCCCAGCATTTT. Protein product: CASTQLTGTGRLWGNQPQHF.

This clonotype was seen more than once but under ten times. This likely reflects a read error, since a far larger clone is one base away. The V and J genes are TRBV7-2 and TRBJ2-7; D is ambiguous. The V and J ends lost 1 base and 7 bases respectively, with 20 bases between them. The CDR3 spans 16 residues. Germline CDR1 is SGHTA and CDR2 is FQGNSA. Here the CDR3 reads CASSLGGSDFYNEQYF. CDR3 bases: TGTGCCAGCAGCTTAGGTGGCAGTGATTTTTACAATGAGCAGTACTTC. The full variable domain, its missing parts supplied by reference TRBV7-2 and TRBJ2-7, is GAGVSQSPSNKVTEKGKDVELRCDPISGHTALYWYRQSLGQGLEFLIYFQGNSAPDKSGLPSDRFSAERTGGSVSTLTIQRTQQEDSAVYLCASSLGGSDFYNEQYFGPGTRLTVT.

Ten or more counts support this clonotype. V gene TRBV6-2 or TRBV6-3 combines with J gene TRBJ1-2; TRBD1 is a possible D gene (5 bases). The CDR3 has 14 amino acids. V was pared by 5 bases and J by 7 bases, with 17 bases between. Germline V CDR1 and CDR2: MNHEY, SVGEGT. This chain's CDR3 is CASSPRDPTPGYTF. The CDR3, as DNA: TGTGCCAGCAGTCCCCGGGACCCCACCCCTGGCTACACCTTC.

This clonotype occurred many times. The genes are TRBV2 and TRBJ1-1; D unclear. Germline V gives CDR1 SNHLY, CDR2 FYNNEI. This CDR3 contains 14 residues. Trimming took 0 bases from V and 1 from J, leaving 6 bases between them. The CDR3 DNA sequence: TGTGCCAGCAGTGAAGCGTATGAGAACACTGAAGCTTTCTTT. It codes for CASSEAYENTEAFF.

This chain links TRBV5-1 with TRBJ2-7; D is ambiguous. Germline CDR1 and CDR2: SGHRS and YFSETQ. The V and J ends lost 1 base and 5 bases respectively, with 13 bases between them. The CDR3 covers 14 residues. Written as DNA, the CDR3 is TGCGCCAGCAGCTTGCTGGACCCCGGGCACGAGCAGTACTTC. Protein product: CASSLLDPGHEQYF.

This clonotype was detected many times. CDR3 bases: TGTGCCAGTACCCCCGTCGGCTACAATGAGCAGTTCTTC. Its protein is CASTPVGYNEQFF. This chain joins TRBV19 and TRBJ2-1; D remains unclear. Germline CDR1 is LNHDA and CDR2 is SQIVND (reference sequence). CDR3 length equals 13 residues. Trimming stripped 7 bases from V and 3 bases from J, with 10 bases between.

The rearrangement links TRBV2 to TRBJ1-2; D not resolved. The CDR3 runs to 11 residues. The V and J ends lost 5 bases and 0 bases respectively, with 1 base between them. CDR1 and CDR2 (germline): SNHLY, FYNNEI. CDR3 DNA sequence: TGTGCCAGCAGTACTAACTATGGCTACACCTTC. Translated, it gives CASSTNYGYTF.

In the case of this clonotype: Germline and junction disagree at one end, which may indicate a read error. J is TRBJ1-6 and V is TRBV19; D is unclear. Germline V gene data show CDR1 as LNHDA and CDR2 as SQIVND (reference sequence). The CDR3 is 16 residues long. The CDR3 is CASSSRSANYNSPLQF. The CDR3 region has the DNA TGTGCCAGTAGTTCCCGTTCCGCCAACTATAATTCACCCCTCCAGTTT.

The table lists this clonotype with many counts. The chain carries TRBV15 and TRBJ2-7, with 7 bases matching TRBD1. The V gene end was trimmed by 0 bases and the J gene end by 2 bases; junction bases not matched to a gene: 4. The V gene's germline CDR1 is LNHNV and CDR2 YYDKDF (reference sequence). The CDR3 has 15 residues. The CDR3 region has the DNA TGTGCCACCAGCAGAGATACGACAGGGACCTACGAGCAGTACTTC. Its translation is CATSRDTTGTYEQYF.

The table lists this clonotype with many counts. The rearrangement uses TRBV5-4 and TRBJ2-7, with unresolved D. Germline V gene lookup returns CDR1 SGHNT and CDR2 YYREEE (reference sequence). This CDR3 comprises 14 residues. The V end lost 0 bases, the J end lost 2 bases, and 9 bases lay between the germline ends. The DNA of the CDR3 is TGTGCCAGCAGCTTGGAAGGTCCTACCTACGAGCAGTACTTC. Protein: CASSLEGPTYEQYF.

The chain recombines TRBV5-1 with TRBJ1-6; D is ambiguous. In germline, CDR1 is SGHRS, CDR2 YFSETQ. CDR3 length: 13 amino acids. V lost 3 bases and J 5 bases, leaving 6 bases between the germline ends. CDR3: CASSSSDNSPLHF. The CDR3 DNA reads TGCGCCAGCAGCTCGTCAGATAATTCACCCCTCCACTTT.

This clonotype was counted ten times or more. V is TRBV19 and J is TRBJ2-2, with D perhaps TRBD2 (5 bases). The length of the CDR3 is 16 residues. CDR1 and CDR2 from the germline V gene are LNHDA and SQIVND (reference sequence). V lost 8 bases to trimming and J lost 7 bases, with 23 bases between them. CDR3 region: CASGPGWAAGYGELFF. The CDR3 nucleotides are TGTGCCAGTGGTCCGGGGTGGGCGGCGGGTTACGGGGAGCTGTTTTTT.

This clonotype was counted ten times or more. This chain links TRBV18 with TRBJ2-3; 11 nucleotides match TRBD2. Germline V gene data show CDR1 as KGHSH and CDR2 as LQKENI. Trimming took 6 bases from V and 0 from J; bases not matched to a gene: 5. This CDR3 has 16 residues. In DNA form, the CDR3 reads TGTGCCAGCTCGCCTCTAGCGGGGGGAAGCACAGATACGCAGTATTTT. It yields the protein CASSPLAGGSTDTQYF.

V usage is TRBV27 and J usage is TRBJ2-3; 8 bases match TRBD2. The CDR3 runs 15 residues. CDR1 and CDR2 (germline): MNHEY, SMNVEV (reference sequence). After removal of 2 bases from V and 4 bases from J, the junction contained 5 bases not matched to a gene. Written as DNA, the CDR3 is TGTGCCAGCAGTTTAAATAGCGGGGTTGCAGATACGCAGTATTTT. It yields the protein CASSLNSGVADTQYF.

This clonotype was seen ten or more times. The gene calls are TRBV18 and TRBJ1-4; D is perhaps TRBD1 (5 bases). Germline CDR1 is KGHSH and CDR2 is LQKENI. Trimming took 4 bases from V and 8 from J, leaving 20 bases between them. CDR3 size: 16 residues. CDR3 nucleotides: TGTGCCAGCTCACTCGCGACCGGGACTTCGGAAGAAAAACTGTTTTTT. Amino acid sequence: CASSLATGTSEEKLFF.

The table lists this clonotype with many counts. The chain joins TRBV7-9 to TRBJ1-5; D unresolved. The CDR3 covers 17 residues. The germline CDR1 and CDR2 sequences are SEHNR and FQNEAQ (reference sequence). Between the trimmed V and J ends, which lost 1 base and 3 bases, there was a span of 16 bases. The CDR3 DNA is TGTGCCAGCAGCTTAGGGAGGATTGGGCAGATCAATCAGCCCCAGCATTTT. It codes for CASSLGRIGQINQPQHF. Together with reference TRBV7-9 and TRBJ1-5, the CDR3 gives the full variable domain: DTGVSQNPRHKITKRGQNVTFRCDPISEHNRLYWYRQTLGQGPEFLTYFQNEAQLEKSRLLSDRFSAERPKGSFSTLEIQRTEQGDSAMYLCASSLGRIGQINQPQHFGDGTRLSIL.